Sequencing of this T cell receptor beta chain was carried out in a study of Graves' ophthalmopathy and Graves' hyperthyroidism. General study points: With almost 90% sensitivity and 81.08% specificity, a 13-signature model separated ophthalmopathy from stable hyperthyroidism.

In this sample, this clonotype turned up many times. Antigen specificity is unknown. The V and J ends lost 0 bases and 1 base respectively, with 10 bases between them. CDR3 size: 15 residues. Germline-derived CDR1 and CDR2 are SGDLS and YYNGEE. CDR3 regions of TCR beta were amplified from RNA transcripts. An opening RT-PCR round employed HTBI primers and preceded a second-round multiplex PCR. From the multiplex PCR reads, TCRdb called clonotypes with MiXCR, one entry per CDR3 protein. Among around 1,000,000 distinct CDR3 sequences listed, roughly two fifths were seen once. The chain links TRBV9 to TRBJ1-1; D call uncertain. Sequencing was performed on peripheral blood or thyroid tissue (not recorded which). The TCR was taken from an adult man with Graves' hyperthyroidism. CDR3: CASSVVDTRNTEAFF. The CDR3, as DNA: TGTGCCAGCAGCGTAGTCGACACCCGGAACACTGAAGCTTTCTTT.